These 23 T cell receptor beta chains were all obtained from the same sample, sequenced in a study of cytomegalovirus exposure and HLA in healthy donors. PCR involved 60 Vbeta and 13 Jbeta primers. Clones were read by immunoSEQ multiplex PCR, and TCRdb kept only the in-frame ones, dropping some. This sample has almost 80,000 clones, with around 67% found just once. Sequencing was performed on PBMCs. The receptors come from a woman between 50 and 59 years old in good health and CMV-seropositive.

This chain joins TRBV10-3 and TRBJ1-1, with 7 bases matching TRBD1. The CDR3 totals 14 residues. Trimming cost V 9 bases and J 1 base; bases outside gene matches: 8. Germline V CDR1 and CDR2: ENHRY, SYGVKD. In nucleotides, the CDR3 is TGTGCCATTCGCCTAGGGACAGCGAACACTGAAGCTTTCTTT. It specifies CAIRLGTANTEAFF.

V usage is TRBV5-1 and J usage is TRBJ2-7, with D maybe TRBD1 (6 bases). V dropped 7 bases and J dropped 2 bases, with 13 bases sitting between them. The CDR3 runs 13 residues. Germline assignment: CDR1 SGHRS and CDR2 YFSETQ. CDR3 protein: CASSHGQTYEQYF. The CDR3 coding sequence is TGCGCCAGCTCCCACGGACAGACCTACGAGCAGTACTTC.

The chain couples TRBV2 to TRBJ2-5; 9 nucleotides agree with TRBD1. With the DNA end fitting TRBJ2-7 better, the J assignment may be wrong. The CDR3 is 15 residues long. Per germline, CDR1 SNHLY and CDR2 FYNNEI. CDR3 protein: CASQPGQGVPYEQYF. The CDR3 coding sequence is TGTGCCAGCCAACCGGGACAGGGAGTCCCCTACGAGCAGTACTTC.

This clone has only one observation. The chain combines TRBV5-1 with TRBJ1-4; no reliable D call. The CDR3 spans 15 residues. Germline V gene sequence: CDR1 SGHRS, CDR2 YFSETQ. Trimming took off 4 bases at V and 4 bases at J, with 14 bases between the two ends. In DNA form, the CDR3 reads TGCGCCAGCAGCGACGGTGGCTCGGGTAATGAAAAACTGTTTTTT. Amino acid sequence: CASSDGGSGNEKLFF.

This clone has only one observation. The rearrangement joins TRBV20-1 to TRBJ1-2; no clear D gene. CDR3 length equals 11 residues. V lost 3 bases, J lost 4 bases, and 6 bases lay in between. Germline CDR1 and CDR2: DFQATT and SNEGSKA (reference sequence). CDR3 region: CSASLRYGYTF. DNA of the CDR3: TGCAGTGCTAGTCTTCGCTATGGCTACACCTTC.

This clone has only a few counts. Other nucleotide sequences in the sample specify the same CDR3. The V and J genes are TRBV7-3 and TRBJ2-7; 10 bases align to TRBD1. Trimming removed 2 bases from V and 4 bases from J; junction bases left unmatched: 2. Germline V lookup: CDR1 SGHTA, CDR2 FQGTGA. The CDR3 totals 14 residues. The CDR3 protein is CASSLSGQGYEQYF. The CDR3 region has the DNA TGTGCCAGCAGCTTATCGGGACAGGGGTACGAGCAGTACTTC.

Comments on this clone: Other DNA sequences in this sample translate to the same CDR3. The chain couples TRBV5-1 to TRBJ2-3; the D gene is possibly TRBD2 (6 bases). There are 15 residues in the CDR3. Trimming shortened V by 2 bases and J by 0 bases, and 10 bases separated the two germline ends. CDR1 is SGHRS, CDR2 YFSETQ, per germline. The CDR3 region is CASSFSGRSTDTQYF. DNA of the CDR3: TGCGCCAGCAGCTTTAGCGGAAGAAGCACAGATACGCAGTATTTT.

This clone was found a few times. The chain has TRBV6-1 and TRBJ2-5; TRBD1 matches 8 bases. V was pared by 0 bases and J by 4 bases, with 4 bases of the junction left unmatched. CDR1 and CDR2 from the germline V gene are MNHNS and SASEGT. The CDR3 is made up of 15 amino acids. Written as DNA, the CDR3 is TGTGCCAGCAGTGAAGCGGCAGGACAGGGAGAGACCCAGTACTTC. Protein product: CASSEAAGQGETQYF.

DNA of the CDR3: TGTGCCAAAGGAGATACGAACACCGGGGAGCTGTTTTTT. It is translated as CAKGDTNTGELFF. The genes are TRBV7-8 and TRBJ2-2; D gene unclear. V gave up 10 bases and J gave up 0 bases, with 9 bases separating them. CDR1 is SGHVS and CDR2 is FQNEAQ in the germline V gene. This CDR3 contains 13 residues.

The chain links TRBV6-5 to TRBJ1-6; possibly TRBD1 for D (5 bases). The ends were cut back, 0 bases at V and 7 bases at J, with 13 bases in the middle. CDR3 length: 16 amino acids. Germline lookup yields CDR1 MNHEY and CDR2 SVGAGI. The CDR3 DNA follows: TGTGCCAGCAGTTACTCGAGTTGGCAGGGAAATTCACCCCTCCACTTT. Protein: CASSYSSWQGNSPLHF.

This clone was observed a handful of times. The CDR3 loop reads CASLQINYGYTF. CDR3 nucleotide sequence: TGTGCCAGCCTTCAGATTAACTATGGCTACACCTTC. The chain links TRBV28 to TRBJ1-2; D gene ambiguous. The CDR3 runs to 12 residues. Germline-derived CDR1 and CDR2 are MDHEN and SYDVKM. Trimming pared 8 bases from V and 1 base from J, leaving 8 bases between.

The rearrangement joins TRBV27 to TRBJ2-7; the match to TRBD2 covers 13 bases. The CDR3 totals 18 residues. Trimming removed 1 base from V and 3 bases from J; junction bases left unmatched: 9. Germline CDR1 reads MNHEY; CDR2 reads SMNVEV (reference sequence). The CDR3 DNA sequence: TGTGCCAGCAGTTTATTGGGGACTAGCGGGATAGGAGGCTACGAGCAGTACTTC. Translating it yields CASSLLGTSGIGGYEQYF.

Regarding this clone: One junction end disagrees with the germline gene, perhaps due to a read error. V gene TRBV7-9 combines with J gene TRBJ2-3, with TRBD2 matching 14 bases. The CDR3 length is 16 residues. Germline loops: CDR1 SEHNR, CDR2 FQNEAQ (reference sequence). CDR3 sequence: CSSSYGLAGGSDTQYF. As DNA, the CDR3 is TGTTCCAGCAGCTACGGACTAGCGGGGGGATCAGATACGCAGTATTTT.

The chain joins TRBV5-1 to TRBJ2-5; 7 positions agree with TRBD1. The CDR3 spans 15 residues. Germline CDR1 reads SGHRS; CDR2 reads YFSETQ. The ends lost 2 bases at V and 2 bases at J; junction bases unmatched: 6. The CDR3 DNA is TGCGCCAGCAGCTTACGGGACAGCCTACAAGAGACCCAGTACTTC. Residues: CASSLRDSLQETQYF.

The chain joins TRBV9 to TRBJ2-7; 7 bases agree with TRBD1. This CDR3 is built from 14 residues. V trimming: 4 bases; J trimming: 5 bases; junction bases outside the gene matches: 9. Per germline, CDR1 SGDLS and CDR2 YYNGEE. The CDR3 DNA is TGTGCCAGCAGCTTAGACAGGGAAATCCACGAGCAGTACTTC. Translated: CASSLDREIHEQYF.

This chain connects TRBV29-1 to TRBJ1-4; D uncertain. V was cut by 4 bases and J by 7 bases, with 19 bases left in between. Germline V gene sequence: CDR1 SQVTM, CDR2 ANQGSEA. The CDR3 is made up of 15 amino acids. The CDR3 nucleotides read TGCAGCGTTGGGGTCGGTTCGGGGTTGATTGAAAAACTGTTTTTT. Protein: CSVGVGSGLIEKLFF. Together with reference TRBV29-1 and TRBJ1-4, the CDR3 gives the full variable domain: SAVISQKPSRDICQRGTSLTIQCQVDSQVTMMFWYRQQPGQSLTLIATANQGSEATYESGFVIDKFPISRPNLTFSTLTVSNMSPEDSSIYLCSVGVGSGLIEKLFFGSGTQLSVL.

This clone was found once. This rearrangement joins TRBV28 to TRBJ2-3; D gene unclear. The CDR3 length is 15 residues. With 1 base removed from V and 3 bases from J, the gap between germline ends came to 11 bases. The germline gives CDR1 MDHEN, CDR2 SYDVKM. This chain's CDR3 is CASSLSPYLTDTQYF. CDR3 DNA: TGTGCCAGCAGTTTATCCCCTTATCTAACAGATACGCAGTATTTT.

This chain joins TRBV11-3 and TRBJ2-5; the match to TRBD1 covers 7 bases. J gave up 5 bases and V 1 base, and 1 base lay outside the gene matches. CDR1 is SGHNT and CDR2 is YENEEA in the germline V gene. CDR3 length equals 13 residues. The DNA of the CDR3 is TGTGCCAGCAGCTTAGCCAGGGGGGAGACCCAGTACTTC. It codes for CASSLARGETQYF.

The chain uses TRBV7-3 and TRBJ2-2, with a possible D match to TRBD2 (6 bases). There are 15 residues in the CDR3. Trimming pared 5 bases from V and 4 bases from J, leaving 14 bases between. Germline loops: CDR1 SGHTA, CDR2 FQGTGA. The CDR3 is CASSPTGGITGELFF. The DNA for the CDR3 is TGTGCCAGCAGCCCGACTGGCGGGATCACCGGGGAGCTGTTTTTT.

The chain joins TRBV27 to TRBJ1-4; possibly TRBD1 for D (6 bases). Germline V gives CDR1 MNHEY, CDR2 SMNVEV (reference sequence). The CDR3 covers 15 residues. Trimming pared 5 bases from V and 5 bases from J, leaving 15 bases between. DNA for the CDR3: TGTGCCAGCAGTAACCGGGGGGCCAGGAATGAAAAACTGTTTTTT. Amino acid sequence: CASSNRGARNEKLFF.

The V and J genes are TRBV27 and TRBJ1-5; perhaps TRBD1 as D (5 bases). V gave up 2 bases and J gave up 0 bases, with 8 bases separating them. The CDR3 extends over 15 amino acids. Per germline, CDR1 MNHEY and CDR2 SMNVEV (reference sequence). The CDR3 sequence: CASSLIRDSNQPQHF. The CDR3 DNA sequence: TGTGCCAGCAGTTTAATCAGGGATAGCAATCAGCCCCAGCATTTT.

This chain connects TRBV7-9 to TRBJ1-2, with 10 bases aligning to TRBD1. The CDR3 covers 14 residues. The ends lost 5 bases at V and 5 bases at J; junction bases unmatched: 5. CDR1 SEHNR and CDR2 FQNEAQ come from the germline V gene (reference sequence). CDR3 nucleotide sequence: TGTGCCAGCAGCATCCGACAGGGGGCATATGGCTACACCTTC. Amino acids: CASSIRQGAYGYTF.

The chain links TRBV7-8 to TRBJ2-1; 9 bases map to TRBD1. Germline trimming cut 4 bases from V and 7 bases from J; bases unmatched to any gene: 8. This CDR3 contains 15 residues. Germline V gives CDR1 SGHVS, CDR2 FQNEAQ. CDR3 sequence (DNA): TGTGCCAGCAGCTCCCGGGACAGGGCGGGGAATGAGCAGTTCTTC. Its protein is CASSSRDRAGNEQFF.